This record concerns one T cell receptor beta chain sequence. The antigen remains undetermined. The CDR3 has 14 residues. Trimming took 5 bases from V and 3 from J, leaving 14 bases between them. Germline CDR1 MNHEY, CDR2 SVGAGI. This entry belongs to a study of identical twins' blood T cells. Study-wide results and limits: Twin similarity might stem from environmental factors, not only genetics.

As handled by the study authors: Clonotypes per individual ranged from about 100,000 to nearly 550,000. TCRdb redid the calling of the 5' RACE reads with MiXCR, one entry per CDR3 protein. None of the V and J calls come from the authors' own analysis; TCRdb made them. The profile covers fewer than 450,000 distinct CDR3 sequences, with roughly 30% appearing a single time and 6.1% taken by the ten largest. Sample: PBMCs. The chain couples TRBV6-5 to TRBJ2-7; the D call may be TRBD1 or TRBD2 (6 bases each). This receptor was taken from a woman between 18 and 50 years old in good health. As DNA, the CDR3 is TGTGCCAGCAGTACTGCGGGACATAGCTACGAGCAGTACTTC. Amino acid sequence: CASSTAGHSYEQYF.